Detailed here is one TCR beta chain. Its cognate antigen is unknown. These data come from a study of tumor-infiltrating lymphocytes in localized non-small cell lung cancer. The wider study: Each patient gave resected tumor and non-adjacent uninvolved lung tissue. The study's findings and limits: Higher tumor T cell infiltration than in uninvolved lung was supported by TCRbeta sequencing. TCR sequencing covered a subset of patients with enough tissue.

Germline values: CDR1 LNHDA, CDR2 SQIVND (reference sequence). The CDR3 is 18 residues long. V was pared by 5 bases and J by 0 bases, with 10 bases of the junction left unmatched. Sequencing used immunoSEQ multiplex PCR; TCRdb keeps in-frame clones, though not all of them. The sample yields tens of thousands of clones, 70% to 90% seen once. The chain carries TRBV19 and TRBJ1-6, with 7 bases matching TRBD1. The source is a human donor with non-small cell lung cancer. Specimen: lung tumor tissue. CDR3 residues: CASSRGTELGSYNSPLHF. DNA of the CDR3: TGTGCCAGTAGTCGAGGGACAGAGCTTGGCTCCTATAATTCACCCCTCCACTTT.